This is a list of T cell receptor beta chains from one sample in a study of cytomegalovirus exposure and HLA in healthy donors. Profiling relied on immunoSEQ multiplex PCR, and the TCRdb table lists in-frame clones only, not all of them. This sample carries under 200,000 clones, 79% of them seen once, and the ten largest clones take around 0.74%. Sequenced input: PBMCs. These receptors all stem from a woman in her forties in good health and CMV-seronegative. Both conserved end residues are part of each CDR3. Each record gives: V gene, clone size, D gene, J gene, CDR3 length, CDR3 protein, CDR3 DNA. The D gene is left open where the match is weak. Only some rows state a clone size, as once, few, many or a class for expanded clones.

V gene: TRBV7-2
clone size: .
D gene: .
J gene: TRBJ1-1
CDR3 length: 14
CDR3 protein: CASSYRVQNTEAFF
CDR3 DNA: TGTGCCAGCAGCTACCGGGTTCAGAACACTGAAGCTTTCTTT

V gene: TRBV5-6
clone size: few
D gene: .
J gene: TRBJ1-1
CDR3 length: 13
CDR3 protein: CASSLAGNTEAFF
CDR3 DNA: TGTGCCAGCAGCTTGGCCGGGAACACTGAAGCTTTCTTT

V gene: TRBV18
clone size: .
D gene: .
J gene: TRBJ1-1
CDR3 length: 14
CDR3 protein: CASSPAAGDTEAFF
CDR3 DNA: TGTGCCAGCTCACCGGCGGCCGGCGACACTGAAGCTTTCTTT

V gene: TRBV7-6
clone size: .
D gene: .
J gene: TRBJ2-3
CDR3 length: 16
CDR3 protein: CASSVGGLEVTDTQYF
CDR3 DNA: TGTGCCAGCAGCGTGGGTGGGTTGGAGGTAACAGATACGCAGTATTTT

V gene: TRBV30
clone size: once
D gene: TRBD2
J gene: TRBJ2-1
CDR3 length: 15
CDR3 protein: CACPGLRSSYNEQFF
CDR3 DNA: TGTGCCTGTCCGGGACTACGGTCCTCCTACAATGAGCAGTTCTTC

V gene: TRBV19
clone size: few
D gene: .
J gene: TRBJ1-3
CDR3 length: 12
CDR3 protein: CASGRTRNTIYF
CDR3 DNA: TGTGCCAGTGGGCGTACCAGAAACACCATATATTTT

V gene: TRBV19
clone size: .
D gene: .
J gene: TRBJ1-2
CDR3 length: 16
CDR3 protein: CASEPRTARRTDGYTF
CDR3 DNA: TGTGCCAGTGAACCTCGGACAGCCCGACGCACAGATGGCTACACCTTC

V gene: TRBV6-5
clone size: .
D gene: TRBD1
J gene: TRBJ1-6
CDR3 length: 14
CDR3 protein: CASSKTGVTSPLHF
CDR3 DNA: TGTGCCAGCAGCAAAACAGGGGTCACTTCACCCCTCCACTTT

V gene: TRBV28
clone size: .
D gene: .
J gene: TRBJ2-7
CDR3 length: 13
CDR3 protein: CASSLLSGDEQYF
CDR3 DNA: TGTGCCAGCAGTTTATTATCGGGGGACGAGCAGTACTTC

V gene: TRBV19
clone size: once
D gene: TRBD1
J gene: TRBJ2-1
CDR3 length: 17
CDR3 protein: CASSIGVTGSTRNEQFF
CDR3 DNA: TGTGCCAGTAGTATCGGAGTGACAGGGTCGACCAGGAATGAGCAGTTCTTC

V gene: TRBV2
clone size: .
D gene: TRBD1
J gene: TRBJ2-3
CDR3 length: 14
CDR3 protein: CASSIIQGTDTQYF
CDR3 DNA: TGTGCCAGCTCCATTATACAGGGGACAGATACGCAGTATTTT

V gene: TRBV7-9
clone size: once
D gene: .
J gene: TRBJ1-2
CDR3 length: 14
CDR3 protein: CASSLPPLRGGYTF
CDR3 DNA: TGTGCCAGCAGCCTACCACCCCTGCGGGGTGGCTACACCTTC

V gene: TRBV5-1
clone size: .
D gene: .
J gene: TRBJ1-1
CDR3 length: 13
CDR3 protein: CASSSTGNTEAFF
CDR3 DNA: TGCGCCAGCTCCTCAACAGGGAACACTGAAGCTTTCTTT

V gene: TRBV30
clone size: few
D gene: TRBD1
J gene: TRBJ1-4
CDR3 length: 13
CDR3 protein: CAWRTGGEEKLFF
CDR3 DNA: TGTGCCTGGAGAACAGGGGGCGAAGAAAAACTGTTTTTT

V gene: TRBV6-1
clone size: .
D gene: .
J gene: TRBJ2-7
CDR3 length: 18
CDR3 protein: CASSEALRQSVVGYEQYF
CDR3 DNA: TGTGCCAGCAGTGAAGCGCTTCGGCAGAGCGTAGTAGGCTACGAGCAGTACTTC

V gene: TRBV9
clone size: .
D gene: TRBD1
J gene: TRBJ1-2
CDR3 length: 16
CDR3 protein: CASSVDPDREDYGYTF
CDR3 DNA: TGTGCCAGCAGCGTAGACCCCGACAGGGAAGACTATGGCTACACCTTC

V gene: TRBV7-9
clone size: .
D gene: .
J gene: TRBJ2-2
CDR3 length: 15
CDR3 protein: CASSLQGIGTGELFF
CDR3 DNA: TGTGCCAGCAGCTTACAGGGGATCGGCACCGGGGAGCTGTTTTTT

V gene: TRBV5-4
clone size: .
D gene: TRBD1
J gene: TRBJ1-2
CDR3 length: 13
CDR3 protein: CASSLTGGDGYTF
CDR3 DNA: TGTGCCAGCAGCCTTACAGGGGGCGATGGCTACACCTTC

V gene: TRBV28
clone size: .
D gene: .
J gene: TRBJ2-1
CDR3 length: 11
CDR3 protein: CASSFSHEQFF
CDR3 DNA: TGTGCCAGCAGTTTCTCCCATGAGCAGTTCTTC

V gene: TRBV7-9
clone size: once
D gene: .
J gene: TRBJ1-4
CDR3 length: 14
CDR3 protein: CASSPLATNEKLFF
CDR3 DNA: TGTGCCAGCAGCCCTTTAGCAACTAATGAAAAACTGTTTTTT

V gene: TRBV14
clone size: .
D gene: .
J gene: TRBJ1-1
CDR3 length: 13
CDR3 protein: CASSHQMNTEAFF
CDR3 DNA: TGTGCCAGCAGCCATCAGATGAACACTGAAGCTTTCTTT

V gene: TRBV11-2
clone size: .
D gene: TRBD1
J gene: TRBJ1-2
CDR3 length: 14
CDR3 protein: CASSYGTGGYGYTF
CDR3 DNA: TGTGCCAGCAGCTATGGGACAGGGGGCTATGGCTACACCTTC

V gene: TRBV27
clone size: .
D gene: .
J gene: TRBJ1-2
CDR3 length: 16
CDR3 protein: CASSFSPHGGNYGYTF
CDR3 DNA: TGTGCCAGCAGTTTTTCACCCCACGGCGGTAACTATGGCTACACCTTC

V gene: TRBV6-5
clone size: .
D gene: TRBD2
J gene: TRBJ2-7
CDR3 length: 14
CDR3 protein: CASSYSGGNYEQYF
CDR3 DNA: TGTGCCAGCAGTTACTCGGGAGGGAACTACGAGCAGTACTTC